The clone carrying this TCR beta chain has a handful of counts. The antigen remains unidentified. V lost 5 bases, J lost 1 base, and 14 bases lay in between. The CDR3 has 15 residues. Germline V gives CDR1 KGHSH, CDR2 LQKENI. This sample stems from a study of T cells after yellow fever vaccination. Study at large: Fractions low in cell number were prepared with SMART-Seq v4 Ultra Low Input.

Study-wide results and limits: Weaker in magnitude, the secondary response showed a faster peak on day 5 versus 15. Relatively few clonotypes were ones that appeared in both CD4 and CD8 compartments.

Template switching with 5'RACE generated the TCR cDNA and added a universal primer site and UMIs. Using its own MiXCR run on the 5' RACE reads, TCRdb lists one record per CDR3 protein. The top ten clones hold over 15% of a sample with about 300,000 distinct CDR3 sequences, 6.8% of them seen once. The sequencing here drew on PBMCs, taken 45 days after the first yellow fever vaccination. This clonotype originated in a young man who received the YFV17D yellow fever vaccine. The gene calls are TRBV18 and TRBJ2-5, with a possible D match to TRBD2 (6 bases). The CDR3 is CASSYGGVVQETQYF. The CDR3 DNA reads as TGTGCCAGCTCATACGGCGGGGTTGTCCAAGAGACCCAGTACTTC.